The 18 T cell receptor beta chains listed next were all sequenced from one sample in a study of STAT3 mutations in large granular lymphocyte leukemia. Whole-study findings and limits: At least one immunodominant TCR beta clonotype appeared in every T-cell large granular lymphocyte leukemia patient.

Clones were read by immunoSEQ multiplex PCR, and TCRdb kept only the in-frame ones, dropping some. The table has around 13,000 clones, roughly 90% seen once. No antigen has been identified for these receptors. Material for sequencing was peripheral blood mononuclear cells. These receptors all come from a man in his forties or fifties with T-cell large granular lymphocyte leukemia. Some clones in this sample may be carry-over from other donors' samples.

The chain is built from TRBV6-1 and TRBJ2-5; D perhaps matches TRBD1 (5 bases). Germline assignment: CDR1 MNHNS and CDR2 SASEGT. CDR3 size: 13 residues. The V end was cut by 7 bases, the J end by 4 bases, with 13 bases between. The CDR3 here is CASNIGVGETQYF. The CDR3 DNA reads as TGTGCCAGCAATATAGGGGTAGGAGAGACCCAGTACTTC.

The V gene is TRBV6-1, the J gene TRBJ1-5; 8 positions match TRBD1. There are 13 residues in the CDR3. The germline CDR1 and CDR2 sequences are MNHNS and SASEGT. With 5 bases clipped from V and 5 bases from J, the junction kept 2 bases outside the gene matches. CDR3 DNA: TGTGCCAGCAGTACAGGGGGGGATCAGCCCCAGCATTTT. Residues: CASSTGGDQPQHF.

The rearrangement links TRBV27 to TRBJ1-5, with D hard to call. CDR1 is MNHEY and CDR2 is SMNVEV in the germline V gene (reference sequence). V lost 5 bases and J lost 7, with 21 bases in between. The CDR3 runs to 16 residues. CDR3 DNA: TGTGCCAGCAGTCCCTCCTTGGGTTTGGTGTGGCAGCCCCAGCATTTT. Amino acid sequence: CASSPSLGLVWQPQHF.

The V and J genes are TRBV10-3 and TRBJ2-5; 9 bases match TRBD1. Trimming cost V 2 bases and J 5 bases; bases outside gene matches: 3. The CDR3 has 14 amino acids. Germline CDR1 and CDR2: ENHRY and SYGVKD. In DNA form, the CDR3 reads TGTGCCATCAGTGAGGGGACAGGGCGGGAGACCCAGTACTTC. It translates to CAISEGTGRETQYF.

The chain links TRBV7-9 to TRBJ2-5; 7 bases align to TRBD1. With 3 bases clipped from V and 2 bases from J, the junction kept 6 bases outside the gene matches. This CDR3 is 15 amino acids long. The germline V gene encodes CDR1 SEHNR and CDR2 FQNEAQ (reference sequence). In nucleotides, the CDR3 is TGTGCCAGCAGCTTGGGGACAGCCGCACAAGAGACCCAGTACTTC. Amino acids: CASSLGTAAQETQYF.

The V and J genes are TRBV18 and TRBJ2-2, with 7 bases fitting TRBD1. The junction had 6 bases not matched to a gene; V was cut back by 4 bases and J by 1 base. CDR3 length equals 16 residues. The V gene's germline CDR1 is KGHSH and CDR2 LQKENI. The CDR3 nucleotides read TGTGCCAGCTCACAACAGGGGTCGAAGAACACCGGGGAGCTGTTTTTT. Encoded protein: CASSQQGSKNTGELFF.

The CDR3 is CASSRTGGSYEQYF. CDR3 sequence (DNA): TGTGCCAGCTCGCGGACAGGGGGCTCCTACGAGCAGTACTTC. The chain employs TRBV18 and TRBJ2-7; 10 bases map to TRBD1. From germline, CDR1 is KGHSH and CDR2 LQKENI. The CDR3 has 14 residues. The V gene end was trimmed by 6 bases and the J gene end by 0 bases; junction bases not matched to a gene: 2.

V usage is TRBV10-2 and J usage is TRBJ2-1, with D unclear. Germline CDR1 and CDR2: WSHSY and SAAADI. The CDR3 is made up of 12 amino acids. V dropped 0 bases and J dropped 5 bases, with 2 bases sitting between them. CDR3 protein: CASSESHNEQFF. CDR3 sequence (DNA): TGCGCCAGCAGTGAGTCCCACAATGAGCAGTTCTTC.

V gene TRBV10-2 combines with J gene TRBJ2-1, with 7 bases fitting TRBD2. After removal of 7 bases from V and 5 bases from J, the junction contained 5 bases not matched to a gene. CDR3 size: 13 residues. Germline assignment: CDR1 WSHSY and CDR2 SAAADI. CDR3 DNA sequence: TGCGCCAGCAATCGGGACTACCACAATGAGCAGTTCTTC. Translation: CASNRDYHNEQFF.

The chain combines TRBV9 with TRBJ2-3, with D perhaps being TRBD1 or TRBD2 (6 bases each). The CDR3 loop spans 16 amino acids. The germline gives CDR1 SGDLS, CDR2 YYNGEE. Trimming removed 5 bases at V and 0 bases at J, with 16 bases between. The CDR3 spells CASSRSRGPSTDTQYF. Written as DNA, the CDR3 is TGTGCCAGCAGTCGTAGTCGGGGGCCTAGCACAGATACGCAGTATTTT.

This clone was recorded once. The CDR3 nucleotides are TGTGCCAGCAGGACTACAGACTACTATGGCTACACCTTC. Translated, it gives CASRTTDYYGYTF. J is TRBJ1-2 and V is TRBV6-5; D not resolved. V shed 6 bases and J shed 3 bases, with 11 bases lying between them. The CDR3 is made up of 13 amino acids. Germline assignment: CDR1 MNHEY and CDR2 SVGAGI.

This chain connects TRBV7-9 to TRBJ1-2, with D maybe TRBD1 (5 bases). This CDR3 is 13 amino acids long. CDR1 and CDR2 from the germline V gene are SEHNR and FQNEAQ (reference sequence). The V end lost 1 base, the J end lost 4 bases, and 7 bases lay between the germline ends. The CDR3 DNA follows: TGTGCCAGCAGCTTAGAAGGGACCTATGGCTACACCTTC. Amino acid sequence: CASSLEGTYGYTF. Supplemented by reference TRBV7-9 and TRBJ1-2, the full variable domain reads DTGVSQNPRHKITKRGQNVTFRCDPISEHNRLYWYRQTLGQGPEFLTYFQNEAQLEKSRLLSDRFSAERPKGSFSTLEIQRTEQGDSAMYLCASSLEGTYGYTFGSGTRLTVV.

The V gene is TRBV19, the J gene TRBJ2-5; D is possibly TRBD1 (7 bases). This CDR3 is 19 amino acids long. CDR1 is LNHDA and CDR2 is SQIVND in the germline V gene (reference sequence). Trimming cost V 3 bases and J 0 bases, with 23 bases left between them. The CDR3 DNA sequence: TGTGCCAGTAGTATCGGGACAGCCGCGGGGCCTTCGTACCAAGAGACCCAGTACTTC. This gives the protein CASSIGTAAGPSYQETQYF. The full variable domain, rest sourced from reference TRBV19 and TRBJ2-5, is DGGITQSPKYLFRKEGQNVTLSCEQNLNHDAMYWYRQDPGQGLRLIYYSQIVNDFQKGDIAEGYSVSREKKESFPLTVTSAQKNPTAFYLCASSIGTAAGPSYQETQYFGPGTRLLVL.

This chain links TRBV6-5 with TRBJ2-7; TRBD2 aligns across 10 bases. With 6 bases clipped from V and 2 bases from J, the junction kept 4 bases outside the gene matches. Germline CDR1 and CDR2: MNHEY and SVGAGI. The CDR3 extends over 14 amino acids. The CDR3 DNA reads TGTGCCAGCAGGCCCGGGACTAGCGCCTACGAGCAGTACTTC. Its translation: CASRPGTSAYEQYF.

The rearrangement joins TRBV18 to TRBJ1-6; 8 bases align to TRBD1. Unmatched junction bases numbered 4, after V lost 2 bases and J lost 10 bases. CDR1 and CDR2 (germline): KGHSH, LQKENI. This CDR3 is 14 amino acids long. Here the CDR3 DNA reads TGTGCCAGCTCACCATATGACAGGGGCTCACCCCTCCACTTT. Its protein is CASSPYDRGSPLHF.

This chain uses TRBV29-1 with TRBJ2-5, with a weak D call TRBD1 (6 bases). Germline V CDR1 and CDR2: SQVTM, ANQGSEA. Trimming left V 1 base short and J 2 bases short, with 8 bases between. The CDR3 runs 13 residues. This CDR3 is CSVEGGPQETQYF. CDR3 DNA sequence: TGCAGCGTTGAAGGGGGGCCGCAAGAGACCCAGTACTTC.

This clone was recorded a few times. The CDR3 coding sequence is TGTGCCATCAGTCCGGGACAGGGGTCTACGGGCTATGGCTACACCTTC. Translation: CAISPGQGSTGYGYTF. The rearrangement uses TRBV10-3 and TRBJ1-2; 10 bases align to TRBD1. Germline V CDR1 and CDR2: ENHRY, SYGVKD. The CDR3 contains 16 residues. After removal of 5 bases from V and 4 bases from J, the junction contained 10 bases not matched to a gene.

The chain joins TRBV5-5 to TRBJ2-7; 12 nucleotides line up with TRBD1. Per the germline V gene, CDR1 is SGHKS and CDR2 is YYEKEE (reference sequence). The length of the CDR3 is 16 residues. J lost 5 bases, V lost 6 bases, and 12 bases had no gene match. The CDR3 region is CASIFGDRGRNDEQYF. The CDR3, as DNA: TGTGCCAGCATCTTTGGGGACAGGGGGCGTAATGACGAGCAGTACTTC. Combining the CDR3 with reference TRBV5-5 and TRBJ2-7 gives the whole variable domain DAGVTQSPTHLIKTRGQQVTLRCSPISGHKSVSWYQQVLGQGPQFIFQYYEKEERGRGNFPDRFSARQFPNYSSELNVNALLLGDSALYLCASIFGDRGRNDEQYFGPGTRLTVT.